This paragraph covers one TCR beta chain sequence. Its antigen is unknown. This entry belongs to a study of long-term antiretroviral therapy in people with HIV. Study-wide context: The 2015 recommendation for immediate ART came about a decade after the earliest samples.

Every specimen provided roughly 0.85-11 million cryopreserved PBMC before DNA extraction took place. The assay, immunoSEQ v3.0, was run at survey level. TCRdb keeps only in-frame clones here, not all; method: immunoSEQ multiplex PCR. Altogether 30,000 to 45,000 clones are present, roughly 78% being singletons, with the ten largest covering roughly 5.8%. Whole-study findings and limits: No data were available on ART adherence, viral resistance or therapy changes. Narrower CDR3 length ranges marked HIV repertoires relative to controls.

The germline CDR1 and CDR2 sequences are SGDLS and YYNGEE. V lost 0 bases to trimming and J lost 0 bases; unmatched junction nucleotides: 10. CDR3 length: 18 amino acids. V usage is TRBV9 and J usage is TRBJ1-1, with 8 positions matching TRBD1. The sequencing here drew on unsorted PBMCs, taken 3.4 years after starting antiretroviral therapy. The origin of this receptor is a man aged 25 to 40 with HIV. Written as DNA, the CDR3 is TGTGCCAGCAGCGTAGAACACAAGACAGGGGCAATGAACACTGAAGCTTTCTTT. This translates into CASSVEHKTGAMNTEAFF.